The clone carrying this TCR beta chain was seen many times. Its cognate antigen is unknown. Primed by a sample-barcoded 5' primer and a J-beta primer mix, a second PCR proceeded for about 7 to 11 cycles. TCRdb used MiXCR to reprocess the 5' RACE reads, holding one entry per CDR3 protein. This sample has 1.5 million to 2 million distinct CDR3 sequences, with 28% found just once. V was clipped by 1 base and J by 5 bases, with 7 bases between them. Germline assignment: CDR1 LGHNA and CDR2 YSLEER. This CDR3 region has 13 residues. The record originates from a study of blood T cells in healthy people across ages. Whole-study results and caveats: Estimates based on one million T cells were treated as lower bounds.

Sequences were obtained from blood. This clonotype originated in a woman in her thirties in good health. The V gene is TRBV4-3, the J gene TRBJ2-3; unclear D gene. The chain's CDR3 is CASSQGEGDTQYF. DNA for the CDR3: TGCGCCAGCAGCCAAGGGGAAGGAGATACGCAGTATTTT.